This T cell receptor (beta chain) was documented in a study of blood T cell repertoires in COVID-19. In the study overall: The analysed material was cDNA or gDNA that came from T cells, B-cell-depleted T cells, or PBMCs.

Per the authors' pipeline: Researchers report that nucleated cell counts were estimated from reference gene primer amplification. The method was immunoSEQ multiplex PCR; TCRdb's version includes in-frame clones alone and lacks a portion of them. The DNA was the basis for D and trimming; V, J and clone size are from that table. Of nearly 400,000 clones listed, roughly 89% are singletons. This clone occurred once. Looked up from germline, CDR1 is SGDLS and CDR2 is YYNGEE. This CDR3 comprises 16 residues. Trimming removed 0 bases from V and 6 bases from J; junction bases left unmatched: 3. All enrollees were roughly 18 to 89 years old and from roughly 22 US areas. Self-reported history from a screening survey and questionnaire set each donor's cohort.

This chain joins TRBV9 and TRBJ1-4, with TRBD1 identical over 12 bases. Sequencing used PBMCs or T cells enriched from blood (not recorded which). The sequence came from a woman aged 30 to 39 who had recovered from COVID-19. CDR3 DNA: TGTGCCAGCAGCGTAGAGGGACAGGGGGCGTATGAAAAACTGTTTTTT. Translated: CASSVEGQGAYEKLFF.